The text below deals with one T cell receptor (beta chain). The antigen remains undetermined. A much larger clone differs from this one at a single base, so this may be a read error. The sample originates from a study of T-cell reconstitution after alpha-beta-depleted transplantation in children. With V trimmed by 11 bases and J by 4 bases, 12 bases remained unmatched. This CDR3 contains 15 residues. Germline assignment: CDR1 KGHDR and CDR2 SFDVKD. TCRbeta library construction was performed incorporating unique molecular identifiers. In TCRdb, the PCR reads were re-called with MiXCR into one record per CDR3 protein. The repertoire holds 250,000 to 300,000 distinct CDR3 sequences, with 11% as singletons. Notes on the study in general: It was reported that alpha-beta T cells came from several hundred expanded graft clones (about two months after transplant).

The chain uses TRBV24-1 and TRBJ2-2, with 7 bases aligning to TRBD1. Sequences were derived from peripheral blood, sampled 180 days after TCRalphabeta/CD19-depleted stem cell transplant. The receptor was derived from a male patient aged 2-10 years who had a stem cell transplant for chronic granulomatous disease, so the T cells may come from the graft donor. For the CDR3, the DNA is TGTGCCATCCAGGGGGTGGATGAGGGCACCGGGGAGCTGTTTTTT. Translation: CAIQGVDEGTGELFF.